This is a list of T cell receptor beta chains from one sample in a study of blood T cell repertoires in COVID-19. Only in-frame clones appear in the TCRdb table, and some are missing; sequencing was by immunoSEQ multiplex PCR. In the table there are some 140,000 clones, roughly 78% of which are singletons. The sample consisted of peripheral blood. The receptor source for this set is an elderly man with acute or convalescent COVID-19. The CDR3 runs from the conserved cysteine through the conserved F or W. D genes are given only for firm matches. Clone size appears in some rows only: once, few, many, or a class for an expanded clone.

clone_size	v_call	j_call	d_call	cdr3_aa	cdr3_nt
.	TRBV20-1	TRBJ1-2	.	CSASSGGGYTF	TGCAGTGCTAGTTCGGGGGGTGGCTACACCTTC
.	TRBV10-3	TRBJ1-5	.	CAISESRDSNQPQHF	TGTGCCATCAGTGAGTCTCGAGATAGCAATCAGCCCCAGCATTTT
.	TRBV5-1	TRBJ2-3	.	CASSLPGITDTQYF	TGCGCCAGCAGCTTGCCAGGAATCACAGATACGCAGTATTTT
.	TRBV5-1	TRBJ2-2	.	CASSLALTTTGELFF	TGCGCCAGCAGCTTGGCCTTGACTACCACCGGGGAGCTGTTTTTT
few	TRBV28	TRBJ1-5	.	CASSFRRIRKPQHF	TGTGCCAGCAGTTTTAGGCGGATAAGGAAGCCCCAGCATTTT
few	TRBV30	TRBJ1-5	TRBD1	CAWSPGQGNQPQHF	TGTGCCTGGAGTCCGGGACAGGGCAATCAGCCCCAGCATTTT
few	TRBV7-9	TRBJ1-2	.	CASSLAANRRGYTF	TGTGCCAGCAGCTTAGCTGCAAACAGAAGGGGCTACACCTTC
.	TRBV25-1	TRBJ2-7	TRBD2	CASSEALAGVPSYEQYF	TGTGCCAGCAGTGAAGCCCTAGCGGGGGTCCCCTCCTACGAGCAGTACTTC
.	TRBV11-3	TRBJ2-5	TRBD2	CASSDHSGGETQYF	TGTGCCAGCAGCGATCATAGCGGGGGAGAGACCCAGTACTTC
.	TRBV2	TRBJ2-1	.	CASSEQFGRYNEQFF	TGTGCCAGCAGTGAACAGTTTGGGAGGTACAATGAGCAGTTCTTC
.	TRBV6-5	TRBJ2-7	.	CASSPQGSYEQYF	TGTGCCAGCAGTCCCCAGGGCTCCTACGAGCAGTACTTC
.	TRBV12-3/TRBV12-4	TRBJ2-4	.	CASSLAAGDIQYF	TGTGCCAGCAGTTTAGCGGCGGGTGACATTCAGTACTTC
.	TRBV7-2	TRBJ2-5	TRBD2	CASSPGQTSGGSETQYF	TGTGCCAGCAGCCCCGGGCAGACTAGCGGGGGGTCAGAGACCCAGTACTTC
.	TRBV5-1	TRBJ2-5	TRBD1	CASSLGQGWETQYF	TGCGCCAGCAGCTTGGGACAGGGCTGGGAGACCCAGTACTTC
.	TRBV28	TRBJ2-3	.	CASSLAGFTDTQYF	TGTGCCAGCAGCTTGGCGGGATTCACAGATACGCAGTATTTT
.	TRBV27	TRBJ2-7	.	CASLQGEQYF	TGTGCCAGCCTCCAGGGCGAGCAGTACTTC
.	TRBV5-1	TRBJ1-1	TRBD1	CASSLGQGDRDTEAFF	TGCGCCAGCAGCTTGGGGCAGGGGGATAGAGACACTGAAGCTTTCTTT
.	TRBV9	TRBJ2-2	TRBD1	CASSVGTGNTGELFF	TGTGCCAGCAGCGTAGGGACAGGGAACACCGGGGAGCTGTTTTTT
.	TRBV5-1	TRBJ1-1	.	CASSLDTWNTEAFF	TGCGCCAGCAGCTTGGACACCTGGAACACTGAAGCTTTCTTT
.	TRBV5-1	TRBJ2-1	TRBD1	CASRFLTGGYNEQFF	TGCGCCAGCAGGTTTTTGACAGGGGGCTATAATGAGCAGTTCTTC
.	TRBV12-5	TRBJ2-5	TRBD1	CASGLGEGQGETQYF	TGTGCTAGTGGTTTGGGTGAGGGACAGGGGGAGACCCAGTACTTC
once	TRBV5-1	TRBJ1-4	.	CASSGAGASNEKLFF	TGCGCCAGCAGCGGAGCGGGGGCATCTAATGAAAAACTGTTTTTT
.	TRBV6-2/TRBV6-3	TRBJ1-3	TRBD1	CASSYGTGRNTIYF	TGTGCCAGCAGTTATGGGACAGGGAGGAACACCATATATTTT
.	TRBV7-8	TRBJ2-2	.	CASSLTEGNTGELFF	TGTGCCAGCAGCCTAACGGAGGGGAACACCGGGGAGCTGTTTTTT
.	TRBV11-3	TRBJ2-5	TRBD1	CASSLGSGGMSLETQYF	TGTGCCAGCAGCTTAGGATCAGGGGGCATGTCTTTAGAGACCCAGTACTTC
once	TRBV7-9	TRBJ1-2	.	CASSLDSYGYTF	TGTGCCAGCAGCCTTGACAGCTATGGCTACACCTTC
.	TRBV28	TRBJ1-2	.	CASSLAGAIGYTF	TGTGCCAGCAGTTTAGCGGGGGCGATAGGCTACACCTTC
.	TRBV28	TRBJ2-4	TRBD1	CASSYTGVDIQYF	TGTGCCAGCAGCTATACAGGGGTGGACATTCAGTACTTC
.	TRBV7-2	TRBJ2-3	TRBD1	CASSSRDRGRADTQYF	TGTGCCAGCAGCTCCCGGGACAGGGGGCGCGCAGATACGCAGTATTTT
.	TRBV5-1	TRBJ2-3	.	CASSEGGGTDTQYF	TGCGCCAGCAGTGAGGGAGGGGGTACAGATACGCAGTATTTT
.	TRBV28	TRBJ1-2	.	CASSLQGWGYTF	TGTGCCAGCAGTTTACAGGGGTGGGGCTACACCTTC
.	TRBV3-1/TRBV3-2	TRBJ2-2	.	CASSPGGRGMSGELFF	TGTGCCAGCAGCCCCGGAGGGAGAGGGATGTCCGGGGAGCTGTTTTTT
.	TRBV2	TRBJ2-3	TRBD2	CASSEGLAGGRTDTQYF	TGTGCCAGCAGTGAAGGGCTAGCGGGGGGACGCACAGATACGCAGTATTTT
once	TRBV6-5	TRBJ1-5	.	CASSYAGRNQPQHF	TGTGCCAGCAGTTACGCAGGTCGCAATCAGCCCCAGCATTTT
.	TRBV29-1	TRBJ2-2	.	CSVVSAGAVTGELFF	TGCAGCGTTGTATCCGCGGGGGCGGTCACCGGGGAGCTGTTTTTT
.	TRBV6-5	TRBJ2-4	TRBD2	CASSSPAGGNIQYF	TGTGCCAGCAGTTCCCCAGCGGGGGGAAACATTCAGTACTTC
.	TRBV11-2	TRBJ2-3	.	CASSRLGDTQYF	TGTGCCAGCAGTCGACTAGGGGATACGCAGTATTTT
once	TRBV7-2	TRBJ1-5	TRBD1	CASRPTGYPNQPQHF	TGTGCCAGCAGACCGACAGGGTATCCCAATCAGCCCCAGCATTTT
.	TRBV7-2	TRBJ1-4	.	CASSSGVLNEKLFF	TGTGCCAGCAGCTCCGGGGTCCTTAATGAAAAACTGTTTTTT
.	TRBV10-3	TRBJ1-5	.	CAISDTRGPQHF	TGTGCCATCAGTGATACCCGAGGGCCCCAGCATTTT
.	TRBV21-1	TRBJ2-5	.	CASSMYQGQETQYF	TGTGCCAGCAGCATGTACCAGGGGCAAGAGACCCAGTACTTC
.	TRBV2	TRBJ1-5	TRBD1	CASSADRGGQPQHF	TGTGCCAGCAGTGCGGACAGGGGCGGTCAGCCCCAGCATTTT
.	TRBV18	TRBJ2-7	TRBD1	CASAPTGSSYEQYF	TGTGCCAGCGCCCCGACAGGGTCTTCCTACGAGCAGTACTTC
.	TRBV5-1	TRBJ1-6	.	CASSLEGTGAPLHF	TGCGCCAGCAGCTTGGAGGGGACGGGGGCACCCCTCCACTTT
.	TRBV25-1	TRBJ1-1	.	CASSEGGRTEAFF	TGTGCCAGCAGTGAGGGCGGGCGGACTGAAGCTTTCTTT
.	TRBV24-1	TRBJ2-1	TRBD1	CATSEPGTGDNEQFF	TGTGCCACCAGTGAACCCGGGACAGGAGACAATGAGCAGTTCTTC
few	TRBV10-3	TRBJ2-1	TRBD2	CAIRGLADNEQFF	TGTGCCATCAGGGGACTAGCGGATAATGAGCAGTTCTTC
.	TRBV2	TRBJ1-2	TRBD1	CASRGQGLIYDYTF	TGTGCCAGCAGAGGACAGGGACTAATCTATGACTACACCTTC
.	TRBV6-2/TRBV6-3	TRBJ1-4	.	CASSHGGHDEKLFF	TGTGCCAGCAGCCACGGGGGGCACGATGAAAAACTGTTTTTT
.	TRBV13	TRBJ1-6	.	CASSLGRAGNSPLHF	TGTGCCAGCAGCCTCGGGCGGGCTGGGAATTCACCCCTCCACTTT
.	TRBV11-3	TRBJ1-6	.	CASSLDQGGSSYNSPLHF	TGTGCCAGCAGCTTAGATCAAGGTGGGAGCTCCTATAATTCACCCCTCCACTTT
.	TRBV30	TRBJ1-2	.	CAWNLGGEDTF	TGTGCCTGGAATTTGGGGGGGGAGGACACCTTC